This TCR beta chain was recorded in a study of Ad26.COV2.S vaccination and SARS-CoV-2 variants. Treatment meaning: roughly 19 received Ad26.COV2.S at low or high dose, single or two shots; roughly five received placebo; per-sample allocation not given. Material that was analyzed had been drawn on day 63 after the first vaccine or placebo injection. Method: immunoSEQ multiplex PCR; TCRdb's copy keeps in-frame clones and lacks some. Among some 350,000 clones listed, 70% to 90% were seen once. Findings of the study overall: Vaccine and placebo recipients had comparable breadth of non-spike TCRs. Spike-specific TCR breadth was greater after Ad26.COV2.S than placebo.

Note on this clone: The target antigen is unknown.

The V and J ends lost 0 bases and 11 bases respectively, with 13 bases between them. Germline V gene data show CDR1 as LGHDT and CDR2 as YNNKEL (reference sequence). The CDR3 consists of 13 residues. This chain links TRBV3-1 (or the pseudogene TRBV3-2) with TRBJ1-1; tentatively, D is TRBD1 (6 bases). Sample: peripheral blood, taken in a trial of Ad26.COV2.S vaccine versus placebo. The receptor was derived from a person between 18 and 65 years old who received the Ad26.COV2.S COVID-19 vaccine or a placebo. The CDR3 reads CASSQEASQGAFF. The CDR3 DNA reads TGTGCCAGCAGCCAAGAGGCCAGCCAGGGGGCTTTCTTT.